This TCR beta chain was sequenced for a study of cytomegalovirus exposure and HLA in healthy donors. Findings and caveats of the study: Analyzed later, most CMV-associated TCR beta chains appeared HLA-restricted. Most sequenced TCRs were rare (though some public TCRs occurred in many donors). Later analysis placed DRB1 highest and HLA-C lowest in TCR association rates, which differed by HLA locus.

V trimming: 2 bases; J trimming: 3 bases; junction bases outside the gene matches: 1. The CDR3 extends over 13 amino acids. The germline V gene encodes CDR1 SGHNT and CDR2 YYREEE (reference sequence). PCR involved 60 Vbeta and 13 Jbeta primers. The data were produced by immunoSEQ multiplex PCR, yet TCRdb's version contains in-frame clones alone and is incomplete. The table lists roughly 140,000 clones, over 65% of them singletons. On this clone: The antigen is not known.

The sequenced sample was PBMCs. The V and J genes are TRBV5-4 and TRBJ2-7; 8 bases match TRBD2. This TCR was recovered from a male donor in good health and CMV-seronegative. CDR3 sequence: CASSFSGGYEQYF. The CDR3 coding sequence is TGTGCCAGCAGCTTCAGCGGGGGCTACGAGCAGTACTTC.